This T cell receptor (beta chain) stems from a study of identical twins. TCRdb reprocessed the 5' RACE reads with MiXCR, giving one entry per CDR3 protein. The table shows roughly 750,000 distinct CDR3 sequences, with 21% occurring only once. With V trimmed by 4 bases and J by 0 bases, 4 bases remained unmatched. The germline CDR1 and CDR2 sequences are SQVTM and ANQGSEA. The CDR3 is 15 residues long. This clonotype showed up many times. The same data also went into a second study, on T cells expressing NK-cell markers.

The sequencing input was PBMCs. The sequence came from a woman aged 18-29 years in good health. The rearrangement links TRBV29-1 to TRBJ1-5, with 9 bases aligning to TRBD1. In DNA form, the CDR3 reads TGCAGCGTTGGGGACAGGGTAGGTAGCAATCAGCCCCAGCATTTT. Residues: CSVGDRVGSNQPQHF.